Listed below are T cell receptor beta chains from one sample, sequenced in a study of blood T cell repertoires in COVID-19. Some clones are missing from TCRdb's copy, which holds only in-frame ones; the method was immunoSEQ multiplex PCR. The table includes a few hundred thousand clones, approximately 83% detected once. The sample consisted of PBMCs or T cells enriched from blood (not recorded which). The receptors shown here come from a woman aged 25-40 years who had recovered from COVID-19. CDR3s include the opening cysteine and the closing phenylalanine or tryptophan. A D gene is named only where the DNA matches it firmly. Clone size is given for some rows only: seen once, a few or many times, or a class if the clone is expanded.

size,V,J,D,DNA,CDR3
.,TRBV18,TRBJ1-4,TRBD1,TGTGCCAGCTCACCGGGACAGGGTGAAAAACTGTTTTTT,CASSPGQGEKLFF
.,TRBV5-1,TRBJ2-2,TRBD2,TGCGCCAGCAGCTTGACTAGCGGGGGTAACACCGGGGAGCTGTTTTTT,CASSLTSGGNTGELFF
.,TRBV30,TRBJ1-5,TRBD1,TGTGCCTGGAGTGTAAAGGGGGCAGGGGGATATCAGCCCCAGCATTTT,CAWSVKGAGGYQPQHF
.,TRBV6-1,TRBJ2-3,TRBD2,TGTGCCAGCAGTGAATCCGGGGGGGGCACAGATACGCAGTATTTT,CASSESGGGTDTQYF
.,TRBV6-5,TRBJ2-3,TRBD1,TGTGCCAGCAACCCGGACAGGTTCACAGATACGCAGTATTTT,CASNPDRFTDTQYF
.,TRBV6-5,TRBJ2-1,.,TGTGCCAGCAGTTACTCTACAGGAAGAGATGAGCAGTTCTTC,CASSYSTGRDEQFF
.,TRBV2,TRBJ2-1,TRBD1,TGTGCCAGCAGTGCCCGGGACAGGGTCCACAATGAGCAGTTCTTC,CASSARDRVHNEQFF
.,TRBV5-6,TRBJ1-1,.,TGTGCCAGCAGCTTGAGGCCCCAGGGAGCTTTCTTT,CASSLRPQGAFF
.,TRBV5-6,TRBJ2-1,TRBD2,TGTGCCAGCAGCTTGGGTGGACTAGCGGGACACAATGAGCAGTTCTTC,CASSLGGLAGHNEQFF
.,TRBV7-9,TRBJ1-2,.,TGTGCCAGCAGCTTAGCCACGGACAGAAGTTATGGCTACACCTTC,CASSLATDRSYGYTF
.,TRBV7-3,TRBJ2-2,TRBD1,TGTGCCAGCAGTCGGACAGGGGAAAGGACCGGGGAGCTGTTTTTT,CASSRTGERTGELFF
once,TRBV3-1/TRBV3-2,TRBJ2-5,TRBD2,TGTGCCAGCAGCCTCCGACTAGCGAACCAAGAGACCCAGTACTTC,CASSLRLANQETQYF
.,TRBV7-9,TRBJ2-3,.,TGTGCCAGCAGCTTAGCCGTTCGCACAGATACGCAGTATTTT,CASSLAVRTDTQYF
few,TRBV10-3,TRBJ1-4,TRBD1,TGTGCCATCAACAGGGGTACTAATGAAAAACTGTTTTTT,CAINRGTNEKLFF
.,TRBV7-2,TRBJ1-6,TRBD1,TGTGCCAGCAGCCCATACAGGGGGGCCCTCCACTTT,CASSPYRGALHF
.,TRBV28,TRBJ1-1,TRBD1,TGTGCCAGCAGTTTTAGATTACAGGGGGAAGCTTTCTTT,CASSFRLQGEAFF
.,TRBV28,TRBJ1-3,TRBD1,TGTGCCAGCAGTCTCAGGGGGCTAGGTGGAAACACCATATATTTT,CASSLRGLGGNTIYF
.,TRBV14,TRBJ2-5,.,TGTGCCAGCAGCCAAGTGGGCCTTACTAGTCTTTGGACCCAGTACTTC,CASSQVGLTSLWTQYF